This note documents a single TCR beta chain sequence. What it binds is not known. This specimen belongs to a study of cytomegalovirus exposure and HLA in healthy donors. Notes on the study in general: Serostatus for CMV was the only available immune exposure information. HLA alleles were associated with around 17,000 TCR beta sequences in a later analysis at 0.05 false discovery rate. Later analysis showed TCR association rates varying by HLA locus, highest for DRB1 and lowest for HLA-C.

Researchers ran the PCR with 60 Vbeta and 13 Jbeta primers. The assay was immunoSEQ multiplex PCR, and TCRdb's table has in-frame clones only and misses some. The sample lists about 160,000 clones; 75% to 85% were seen once. The clonotype was recovered from a man aged 45 to 65 in good health and CMV-seropositive. The sequenced sample was PBMCs.

The CDR3 protein is CASSRDTNDNEQFF. In nucleotides, the CDR3 is TGCGCCAGCAGCCGGGACACCAACGACAATGAGCAGTTCTTC. The V call is TRBV5-1, the J call TRBJ2-1, with a possible D match to TRBD1 (6 bases). The CDR3 is made up of 14 amino acids. Germline CDR1 SGHRS, CDR2 YFSETQ. V was shortened by 4 bases and J by 5 bases, with 13 bases between the two germline ends.